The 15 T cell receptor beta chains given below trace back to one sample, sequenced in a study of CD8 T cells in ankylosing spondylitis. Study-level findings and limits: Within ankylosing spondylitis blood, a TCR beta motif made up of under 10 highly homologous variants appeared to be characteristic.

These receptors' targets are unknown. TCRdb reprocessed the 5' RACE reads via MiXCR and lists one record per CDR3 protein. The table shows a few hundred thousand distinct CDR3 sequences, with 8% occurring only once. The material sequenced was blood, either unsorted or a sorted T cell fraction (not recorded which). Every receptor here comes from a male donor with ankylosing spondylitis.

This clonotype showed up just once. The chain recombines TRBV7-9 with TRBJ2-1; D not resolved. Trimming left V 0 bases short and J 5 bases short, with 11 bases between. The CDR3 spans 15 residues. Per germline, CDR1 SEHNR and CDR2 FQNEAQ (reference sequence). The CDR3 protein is CASSLAALGNNEQFF. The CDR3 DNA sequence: TGTGCCAGCAGCTTAGCGGCGCTTGGGAACAATGAGCAGTTCTTC. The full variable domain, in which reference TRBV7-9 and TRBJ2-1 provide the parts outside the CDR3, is DTGVSQNPRHKITKRGQNVTFRCDPISEHNRLYWYRQTLGQGPEFLTYFQNEAQLEKSRLLSDRFSAERPKGSFSTLEIQRTEQGDSAMYLCASSLAALGNNEQFFGPGTRLTVL.

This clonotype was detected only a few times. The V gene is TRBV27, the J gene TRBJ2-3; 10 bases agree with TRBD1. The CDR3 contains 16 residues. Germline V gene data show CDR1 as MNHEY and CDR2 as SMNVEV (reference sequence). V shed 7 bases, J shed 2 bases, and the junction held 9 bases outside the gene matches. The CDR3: CASNPYGTGVTDTQYF. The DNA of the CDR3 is TGTGCCAGCAATCCATATGGGACAGGGGTCACAGATACGCAGTATTTT.

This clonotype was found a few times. The DNA for the CDR3 is TGCGCCAGCAGCCCGGAGGGGGGTTGGACAGATACGCAGTATTTT. This sequence encodes CASSPEGGWTDTQYF. This chain connects TRBV5-1 to TRBJ2-3, with D perhaps TRBD1 or TRBD2 (6 bases each). V was pared by 4 bases and J by 3 bases, with 15 bases between. CDR3 length: 15 residues. CDR1 and CDR2 (germline): SGHRS, YFSETQ.

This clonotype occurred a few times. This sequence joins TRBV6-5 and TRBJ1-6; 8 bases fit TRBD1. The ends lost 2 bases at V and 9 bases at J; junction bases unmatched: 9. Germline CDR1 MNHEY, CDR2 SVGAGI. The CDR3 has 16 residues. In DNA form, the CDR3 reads TGTGCCAGCAGTTACCTCTATGACAGGGGAGGTTCACCCCTCCACTTT. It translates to CASSYLYDRGGSPLHF.

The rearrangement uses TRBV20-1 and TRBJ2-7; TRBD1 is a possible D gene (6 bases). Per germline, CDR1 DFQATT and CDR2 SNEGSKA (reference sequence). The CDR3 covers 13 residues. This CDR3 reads CSASGDGAYEQYF. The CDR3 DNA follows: TGCAGCGCATCAGGGGACGGGGCCTACGAGCAGTACTTC.

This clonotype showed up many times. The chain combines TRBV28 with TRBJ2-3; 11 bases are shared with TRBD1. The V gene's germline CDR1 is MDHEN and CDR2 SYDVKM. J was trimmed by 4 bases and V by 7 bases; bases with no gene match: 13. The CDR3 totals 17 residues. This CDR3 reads CASTPSGGTGGADTQYF. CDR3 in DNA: TGTGCCAGCACCCCTAGCGGCGGGACAGGGGGAGCAGATACGCAGTATTTT.

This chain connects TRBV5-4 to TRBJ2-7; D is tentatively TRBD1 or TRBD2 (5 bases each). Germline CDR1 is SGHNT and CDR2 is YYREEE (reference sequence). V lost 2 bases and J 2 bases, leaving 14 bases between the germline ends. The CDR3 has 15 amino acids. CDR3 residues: CASSFSAGTTYEQYF. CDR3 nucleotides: TGTGCCAGCAGCTTCTCGGCAGGGACCACCTACGAGCAGTACTTC.

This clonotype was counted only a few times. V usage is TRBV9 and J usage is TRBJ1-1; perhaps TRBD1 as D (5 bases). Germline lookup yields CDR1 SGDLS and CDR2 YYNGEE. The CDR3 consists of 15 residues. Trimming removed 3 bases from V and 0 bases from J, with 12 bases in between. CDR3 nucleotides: TGTGCCAGCAGCGGCAAACAGGCAGTGAACACTGAAGCTTTCTTT. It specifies CASSGKQAVNTEAFF. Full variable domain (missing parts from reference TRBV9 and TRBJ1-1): DSGVTQTPKHLITATGQRVTLRCSPRSGDLSVYWYQQSLDQGLQFLIQYYNGEERAKGNILERFSAQQFPDLHSELNLSSLELGDSALYFCASSGKQAVNTEAFFGQGTRLTVV.

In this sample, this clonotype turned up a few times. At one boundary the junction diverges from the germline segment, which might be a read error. The CDR3 DNA sequence: TGCGCCAGCAGCCCCGCCGGGCCGAGACAGACGGGCTATAATTCACCCCCCCACTTT. Translated, it gives CASSPAGPRQTGYNSPPHF. The chain uses TRBV5-1 and TRBJ1-6; a possible D gene is TRBD1 (5 bases). Germline CDR1 and CDR2: SGHRS and YFSETQ. The CDR3 contains 19 residues.

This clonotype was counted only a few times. The CDR3 sequence: CAIKGQEETQYF. CDR3 sequence (DNA): TGTGCCATCAAAGGGCAGGAAGAGACCCAGTACTTC. V gene TRBV10-3 combines with J gene TRBJ2-5; D uncertain. Germline CDR1 is ENHRY and CDR2 is SYGVKD. The CDR3 has 12 amino acids. Between the trimmed V and J ends, which lost 7 bases and 3 bases, there was a span of 9 bases.

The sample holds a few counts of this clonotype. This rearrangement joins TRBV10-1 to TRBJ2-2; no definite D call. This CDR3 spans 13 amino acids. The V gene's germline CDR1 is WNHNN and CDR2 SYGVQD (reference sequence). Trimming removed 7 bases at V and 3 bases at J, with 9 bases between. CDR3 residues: CASKDPYTGELFF. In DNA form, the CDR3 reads TGCGCCAGCAAAGACCCCTACACCGGGGAGCTGTTTTTT.

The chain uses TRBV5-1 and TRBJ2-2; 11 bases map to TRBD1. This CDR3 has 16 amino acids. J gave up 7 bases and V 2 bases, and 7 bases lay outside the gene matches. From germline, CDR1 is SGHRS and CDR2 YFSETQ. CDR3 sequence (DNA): TGCGCCAGCAGCTTCTTCGGACAGGGGGCTAGCGGGGAGCTGTTTTTT. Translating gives CASSFFGQGASGELFF.

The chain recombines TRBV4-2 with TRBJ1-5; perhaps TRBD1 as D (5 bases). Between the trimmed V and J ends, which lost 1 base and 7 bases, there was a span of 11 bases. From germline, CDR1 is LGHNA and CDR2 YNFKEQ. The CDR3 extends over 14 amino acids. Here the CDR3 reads CASSQGQTRQPQHF. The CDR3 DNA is TGTGCCAGCAGCCAAGGACAGACCCGCCAGCCCCAGCATTTT.

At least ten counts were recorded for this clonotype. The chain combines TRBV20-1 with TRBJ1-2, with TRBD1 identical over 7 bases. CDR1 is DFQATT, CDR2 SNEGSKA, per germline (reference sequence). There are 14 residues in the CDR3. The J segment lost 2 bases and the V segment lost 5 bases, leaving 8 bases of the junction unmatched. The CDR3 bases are TGCAGTGCTCGAAGGACAGGAGAAAACTATGGCTACACCTTC. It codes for CSARRTGENYGYTF.

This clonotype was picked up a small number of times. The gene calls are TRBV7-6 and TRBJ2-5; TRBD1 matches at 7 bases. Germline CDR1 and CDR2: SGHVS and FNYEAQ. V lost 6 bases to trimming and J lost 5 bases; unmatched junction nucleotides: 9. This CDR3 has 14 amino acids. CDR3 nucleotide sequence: TGTGCCAGCAGTTTCAGACAGGGTCACGAGACCCAGTACTTC. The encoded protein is CASSFRQGHETQYF.